This T cell receptor (beta chain) was observed in a study of neoadjuvant anti-PD-1 for oral cavity cancer. The wider study: Before surgery, most patients got three to four biweekly 3 mg/kg nivolumab doses. Non-progressing patients received a fourth nivolumab dose near day 43, then surgery on days 50-56.

Patients were newly diagnosed with stage II-IVA oral cavity squamous cell carcinoma without prior systemic or radiation treatment. Blood cells were analyzed directly, without culture or expansion. The protocol was immunoSEQ multiplex PCR, while the TCRdb copy is restricted to in-frame clones and leaves out a portion. The sample includes 75,000 to 100,000 clones, around 80% of them seen just once. The trim removed 10 bases at V and 0 bases at J, leaving 9 bases unmatched. There are 15 residues in the CDR3. The germline CDR1 and CDR2 sequences are MNHEY and SVGAGI. The TCR sequence derives from a person aged 35-79 years with oral cavity squamous cell carcinoma. The sample here was PBMCs, taken before nivolumab (anti-PD-1) treatment. This sequence joins TRBV6-5 and TRBJ2-7; TRBD2 aligns across 10 bases. The CDR3 DNA reads TGTGCCACACGCTCGGGACTAGCGATCTCCTACGAGCAGTACTTC. Translating gives CATRSGLAISYEQYF.